Here is one TCR beta chain with its context. What this receptor recognizes is not known. The CDR3 contains 15 residues, cysteine and phenylalanine counted. No DNA is recorded. The CDR1 and CDR2 encoded by the germline V gene are SGHRS and YFSETQ. To determine HCMV serostatus, a commercial ELISA kit was used to detect HCMV-specific IgG in serum. Peripheral blood mononuclear cells were isolated from blood by Ficoll density gradient centrifugation. This sample was sequenced with an Illumina HiSeq 2000. TCR beta cDNA libraries were made by 5'RACE template switching that added a universal primer site and unique molecular identifiers. Priming for cDNA synthesis came from the TCR beta constant segment, and two successive PCR amplification steps followed. On the study's bioinformatics: MIGEC handled demultiplexing of the reads and grouping by UMI, while MiTCR was used to assemble and quantify clonotypes. Only TCR cDNA sequences supported by at least two reads were kept to exclude erroneous sequences. The tcR package was used for downstream repertoire analysis, and clonotypes were matched between fractions using CDR3 nucleotide sequence together with V segment. VDJmatch was used to annotate antigen specificity against VDJdb, with one amino acid substitution in CDR3 permitted. TCRdb reprocessed the reads and lists each CDR3 protein sequence as a single entry, with no DNA. The V and J calls and clone size are TCRdb's, not the authors'. This specimen's table enumerates 350,000 to 500,000 distinct CDR3 sequences. Under 7.5% of the sample is taken by the ten largest.

These data originate in a study of T cells expressing NK-cell markers (dated by TCRdb to 2019 to 2021). Regarding the study in general: In sorted CD3+CD56+NKG2C+, CD3+CD56+NKG2C- and CD3+CD56-NKG2C+ T-cell subsets from several donors, TCR beta-chain repertoires were profiled. The libraries were sequenced on Illumina HiSeq 2000/2500, MiSeq or NextSeq, producing 2 x 150 bp reads. Among the eight sequenced donors, only one was HCMV-seronegative, while the other seven were HCMV-seropositive. All eight donors whose samples were sequenced were randomly selected healthy volunteers, three of them men and five women. The study at large found these results: Those dominant clonotypes were again the most abundant among CD3+CD56-NKG2C+ cells in four donors, at about 25-65%. It remained unclear whether the expanded NKG2C-expressing T cell clones were specific for HCMV antigens. For roughly 6 donors, the dominant CD3+CD56+NKG2C+ clonotypes were among the top 10 CD8+ clonotypes and accounted for about 1.0-7.0% of CD8+ T cells.

Sequencing was carried out using blood T cells: a sorted CD56 or NKG2C T cell subset, CD4+ or CD8+ T cells, or bulk PBMC T cells (not recorded which). The V and J genes are TRBV5-1 and TRBJ2-1; the D gene TCRdb calls, TRBD1, cannot be checked with no DNA. This sequence originates from a woman aged 18 to 75 in good health. The CDR3 in this case is CASSLEVRGYNEQFF.